A selection of T cell receptor beta chains follows, all from one sample in a study of cytomegalovirus exposure and HLA in healthy donors. Measured with immunoSEQ multiplex PCR; TCRdb has only the in-frame clones, and not every one. Among under 250,000 clones listed, over 65% were seen once. Sequencing used PBMCs. These receptors all stem from a man younger than 35 in good health and CMV-seronegative. Both conserved end residues are part of each CDR3. D genes are given only for firm matches. Clone size is shown for a subset of rows, as once, few, many or a class of expanded clone.

J gene	clone size	V gene	D gene	CDR3 protein	CDR3 DNA
TRBJ1-2	-	TRBV7-9	-	CASSYNPGEHYGYTF	TGTGCCAGCAGCTACAACCCAGGGGAGCACTATGGCTACACCTTC
TRBJ2-3	-	TRBV7-3	TRBD2	CASSPGLAGDTQYF	TGTGCCAGCAGCCCTGGACTAGCGGGAGATACGCAGTATTTT
TRBJ1-2	-	TRBV28	TRBD1	CASRSTGGANYGYTF	TGTGCCAGCAGGTCGACAGGGGGCGCGAACTATGGCTACACCTTC
TRBJ1-4	-	TRBV7-9	-	CASSLQGWKLFF	TGTGCCAGCAGCTTGCAGGGGTGGAAACTGTTTTTT
TRBJ1-2	once	TRBV6-1	-	CASSELETVNYGYTF	TGTGCCAGCAGTGAATTGGAGACAGTTAACTATGGCTACACCTTC
TRBJ2-6	-	TRBV2	-	CASSRLRSSGANVLTF	TGTGCCAGCAGTCGACTGAGATCCTCTGGGGCCAACGTCCTGACTTTC
TRBJ2-7	-	TRBV9	-	CASSEGVDRSYEQYF	TGTGCCAGCAGCGAGGGGGTTGACAGGTCCTACGAGCAGTACTTC
TRBJ1-5	-	TRBV5-4	-	CASSLYGDQPQHF	TGTGCCAGCAGCTTGTACGGGGATCAGCCCCAGCATTTT
TRBJ1-5	-	TRBV2	-	CASSVQGDQPQHF	TGTGCCAGCAGTGTCCAAGGGGATCAGCCCCAGCATTTT
TRBJ1-2	-	TRBV19	TRBD1	CASSISVPGGVYGYTF	TGTGCCAGTAGTATTTCGGTGCCAGGGGGCGTCTATGGCTACACCTTC
TRBJ2-3	-	TRBV7-2	TRBD2	CASSLRGGSSTDTQYF	TGTGCCAGCAGCTTAAGGGGCGGGAGTAGCACAGATACGCAGTATTTT
TRBJ2-1	-	TRBV14	TRBD1	CASSQDGGGTGQFF	TGTGCCAGCAGCCAAGATGGCGGAGGGACAGGGCAGTTCTTC
TRBJ2-7	-	TRBV10-3	-	CAISESERSYEQYF	TGTGCCATCAGTGAGTCGGAGCGATCCTACGAGCAGTACTTC